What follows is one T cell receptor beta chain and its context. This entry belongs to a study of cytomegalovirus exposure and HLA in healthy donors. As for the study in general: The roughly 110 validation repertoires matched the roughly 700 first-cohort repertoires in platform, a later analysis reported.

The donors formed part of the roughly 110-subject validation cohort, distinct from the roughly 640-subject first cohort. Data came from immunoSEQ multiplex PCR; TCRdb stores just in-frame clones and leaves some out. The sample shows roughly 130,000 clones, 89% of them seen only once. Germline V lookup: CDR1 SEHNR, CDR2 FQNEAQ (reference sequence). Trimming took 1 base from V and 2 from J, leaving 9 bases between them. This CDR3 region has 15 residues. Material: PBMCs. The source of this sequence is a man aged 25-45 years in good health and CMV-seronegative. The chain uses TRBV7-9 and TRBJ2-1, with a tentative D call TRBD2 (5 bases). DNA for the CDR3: TGTGCCAGCAGCTTAGAGGGTAGCGCCTACAATGAGCAGTTCTTC. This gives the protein CASSLEGSAYNEQFF.